A single sample is the source of the 19 T cell receptor beta chains below, sequenced in a study of OX40 agonist ivuxolimab in advanced cancers. Measured with immunoSEQ multiplex PCR; TCRdb has only the in-frame clones, and not every one. The sample consists of 60,000 to 75,000 clones, around 80% of them appearing once. The sample consisted of CD4+ or CD8+ T cells sorted from blood, taken in a trial of the OX40 agonist ivuxolimab. These receptors all come from an adult with an advanced solid tumor such as melanoma, head and neck, liver or kidney cancer.

The chain uses TRBV11-2 and TRBJ2-4, with a weak D call TRBD2 (5 bases). CDR1 is SGHAT, CDR2 FQNNGV, per germline. This CDR3 spans 14 amino acids. V lost 6 bases, J lost 2 bases, and 11 bases lay in between. CDR3 bases: TGTGCCAGCAGGTCAGAGGGAACCAAAAACATTCAGTACTTC. Its translation: CASRSEGTKNIQYF.

V usage is TRBV6-5 and J usage is TRBJ2-5; 8 nucleotides match TRBD1. Trimming cost V 0 bases and J 5 bases; bases outside gene matches: 5. Germline assignment: CDR1 MNHEY and CDR2 SVGAGI. This CDR3 comprises 15 residues. CDR3 region: CASSYSAGGGETQYF. The CDR3 region has the DNA TGTGCCAGCAGTTACTCCGCAGGGGGCGGTGAGACCCAGTACTTC.

V is TRBV7-2 and J is TRBJ2-2; perhaps TRBD2 as D (6 bases). From germline, CDR1 is SGHTA and CDR2 FQGNSA. V was shortened by 2 bases and J by 7 bases, with 11 bases between the two germline ends. The CDR3 sequence is 14 residues long. CDR3 nucleotides: TGTGCCAGCAGCTTAATCGGGGGTTTCGGGGAGCTGTTTTTT. Its translation: CASSLIGGFGELFF. The whole variable domain, filled in from reference TRBV7-2 and TRBJ2-2, reads GAGVSQSPSNKVTEKGKDVELRCDPISGHTALYWYRQSLGQGLEFLIYFQGNSAPDKSGLPSDRFSAERTGGSVSTLTIQRTQQEDSAVYLCASSLIGGFGELFFGEGSRLTVL.

The genes are TRBV14 and TRBJ2-7; D not certain. CDR3 length equals 14 residues. The germline V and J ends were trimmed by 2 bases and 3 bases, with 11 bases remaining between them. The germline gives CDR1 SGHDN, CDR2 FVKESK. The CDR3 protein is CASSQLSVGYEQYF. CDR3 in DNA: TGTGCCAGCAGCCAATTATCCGTGGGCTACGAGCAGTACTTC.

The rearrangement joins TRBV6-5 to TRBJ1-1, with D maybe TRBD1 (5 bases). V was pared by 4 bases and J by 7 bases, with 13 bases between. Per germline, CDR1 MNHEY and CDR2 SVGAGI. The CDR3 length is 13 residues. CDR3 nucleotide sequence: TGTGCCAGCAGTTCCACAGGAACCTTTGAAGCTTTCTTT. Translating it yields CASSSTGTFEAFF.

V is TRBV5-1 and J is TRBJ2-6; D could derive from TRBD1 or TRBD2 (5 bases each). Germline V gene sequence: CDR1 SGHRS, CDR2 YFSETQ. Trimming removed 4 bases at V and 0 bases at J, with 20 bases between. The CDR3 runs to 19 residues. The CDR3 loop reads CASSPQGGLLISGANVLTF. DNA of the CDR3: TGCGCCAGCAGCCCGCAGGGTGGACTCTTGATCTCTGGGGCCAACGTCCTGACTTTC.

The chain has TRBV7-3 and TRBJ2-2, with no clear D. V lost 2 bases to trimming and J lost 0 bases, with 13 bases between them. The germline V gene has CDR1 SGHTA and CDR2 FQGTGA. The CDR3 consists of 17 residues. CDR3 DNA sequence: TGTGCCAGCAGCTTACTCACCTCTCTTGCGAACACCGGGGAGCTGTTTTTT. As protein: CASSLLTSLANTGELFF.

On this clone itself: In the same sample, other DNA sequences code for this CDR3. The CDR3 DNA reads TGTGCCAGCAGTTTATATCCCCCTGGGGGAAGCAATCAGCCCCAGCATTTT. Amino acids: CASSLYPPGGSNQPQHF. The chain has TRBV27 and TRBJ1-5, with D perhaps matching TRBD1 (5 bases). The CDR3 runs 17 residues. The V and J ends lost 1 base and 1 base respectively, with 14 bases between them. Per germline, CDR1 MNHEY and CDR2 SMNVEV (reference sequence).

The chain recombines TRBV7-6 with TRBJ2-3; the match to TRBD2 covers 9 bases. V trimming: 7 bases; J trimming: 3 bases; junction bases outside the gene matches: 8. This CDR3 contains 15 residues. The V gene's germline CDR1 is SGHVS and CDR2 FNYEAQ. The CDR3 DNA follows: TGTGCCAGCACCCTCGCTAGCGGGGAAACAGATACGCAGTATTTT. The encoded protein is CASTLASGETDTQYF. The full variable domain, in which reference TRBV7-6 and TRBJ2-3 provide the parts outside the CDR3, is GAGVSQSPRYKVTKRGQDVALRCDPISGHVSLYWYRQALGQGPEFLTYFNYEAQQDKSGLPNDRFSAERPEGSISTLTIQRTEQRDSAMYRCASTLASGETDTQYFGPGTRLTVL.

The chain has TRBV29-1 and TRBJ1-1; possibly TRBD1 for D (5 bases). CDR3 length: 14 residues. V was trimmed by 6 bases and J by 4 bases, leaving 18 bases between them. The V gene's germline CDR1 is SQVTM and CDR2 ANQGSEA. CDR3 DNA: TGCAGCGTGTACCGAGGGGTTCGGGGCACTGAAGCTTTCTTT. Amino acids: CSVYRGVRGTEAFF. The full variable domain, in which reference TRBV29-1 and TRBJ1-1 provide the parts outside the CDR3, is SAVISQKPSRDICQRGTSLTIQCQVDSQVTMMFWYRQQPGQSLTLIATANQGSEATYESGFVIDKFPISRPNLTFSTLTVSNMSPEDSSIYLCSVYRGVRGTEAFFGQGTRLTVV.

The rearrangement uses TRBV5-1 and TRBJ2-3, with D possibly being TRBD2 (6 bases). The germline V and J ends were trimmed by 0 bases and 4 bases, with 9 bases remaining between them. The CDR3 spans 14 residues. The germline gives CDR1 SGHRS, CDR2 YFSETQ. The CDR3 DNA is TGCGCCAGCAGCTTGGTGGAGGGGCCAGATACGCAGTATTTT. Residues: CASSLVEGPDTQYF.

The V and J genes are TRBV11-2 and TRBJ2-5; the D gene could be TRBD1 or TRBD2 (5 bases each). Per the germline V gene, CDR1 is SGHAT and CDR2 is FQNNGV. V lost 5 bases and J 5 bases, leaving 15 bases between the germline ends. This CDR3 contains 14 residues. CDR3 sequence reads: CASSPGTVGETQYF. The CDR3 region has the DNA TGTGCCAGCAGCCCAGGGACCGTAGGGGAGACCCAGTACTTC.

The V and J genes are TRBV5-4 and TRBJ2-7; no firm D call. Looked up from germline, CDR1 is SGHNT and CDR2 is YYREEE (reference sequence). The CDR3 covers 15 residues. V was pared by 0 bases and J by 1 base, with 11 bases between. CDR3 bases: TGTGCCAGCAGCTTGGGACTCACGTCATCCTACGAGCAGTACTTC. This codes for CASSLGLTSSYEQYF.

V and J are TRBV7-9 and TRBJ2-3; no firm D call. The germline CDR1 and CDR2 sequences are SEHNR and FQNEAQ (reference sequence). The length of the CDR3 is 12 residues. The V end lost 2 bases, the J end lost 6 bases, and 6 bases lay between the germline ends. In nucleotides, the CDR3 is TGTGCCAGCAGCTTACGGTCCGATACGCAGTATTTT. Amino acids: CASSLRSDTQYF.

The gene calls are TRBV4-1 and TRBJ1-5, with D tentatively TRBD1 (5 bases). CDR1 and CDR2 (germline): MGHRA, YSYEKL. The V end lost 3 bases, the J end lost 0 bases, and 15 bases lay between the germline ends. The CDR3 sequence is 17 residues long. CDR3 DNA: TGCGCCAGCAGCCAGGATGGGACGGAGGATAGCAATCAGCCCCAGCATTTT. Translating gives CASSQDGTEDSNQPQHF.

The chain links TRBV18 to TRBJ1-6; 7 nucleotides align to TRBD1. CDR3 length: 15 amino acids. Germline CDR1 is KGHSH and CDR2 is LQKENI. V lost 4 bases to trimming and J lost 3 bases; unmatched junction nucleotides: 3. In DNA, the CDR3 is TGTGCCAGCTCACTACAGGGGCACTATAATTCACCCCTCCACTTT. Translation: CASSLQGHYNSPLHF. Together with reference TRBV18 and TRBJ1-6, the CDR3 gives the full variable domain: NAGVMQNPRHLVRRRGQEARLRCSPMKGHSHVYWYRQLPEEGLKFMVYLQKENIIDESGMPKERFSAEFPKEGPSILRIQQVVRGDSAAYFCASSLQGHYNSPLHFGNGTRLTVT.

The rearrangement uses TRBV5-8 and TRBJ1-1, with D possibly matching TRBD1 (5 bases). V was clipped by 2 bases and J by 3 bases, with 11 bases between them. The CDR3 is 14 amino acids. Per germline, CDR1 SGHTS and CDR2 YDEGEE. The CDR3 DNA follows: TGTGCCAGCAGCTTACGGCAGGGCCACACTGAAGCTTTCTTT. Amino acids: CASSLRQGHTEAFF.

The V and J genes are TRBV7-6 and TRBJ2-7; D is uncertain. The CDR3 consists of 12 residues. Trimming removed 3 bases at V and 6 bases at J, with 9 bases between. CDR1 SGHVS and CDR2 FNYEAQ come from the germline V gene. The CDR3 region has the DNA TGTGCCAGCAGCTTGGAAGGGTCCGAGCAGTACTTC. Translation: CASSLEGSEQYF.

V and J are TRBV19 and TRBJ1-1; D is undetermined. This CDR3 is built from 12 residues. Trimming stripped 9 bases from V and 1 base from J, with 9 bases between. CDR1 is LNHDA and CDR2 is SQIVND in the germline V gene (reference sequence). This chain's CDR3 is CASDPGNTEAFF. CDR3 DNA sequence: TGTGCCAGCGATCCAGGGAACACTGAAGCTTTCTTT.